Presented here are 18 T cell receptor beta chains from one specimen sequenced in a study of cytomegalovirus exposure and HLA in healthy donors. PCR was performed using 60 Vbeta and 13 Jbeta primers. The repertoire was sequenced with immunoSEQ multiplex PCR; TCRdb's copy has only in-frame clones and lacks some. The profile shows about 190,000 clones, 65% to 75% of them singletons. The sample was PBMCs. The source of these receptors is a man aged 30 to 45 in good health and CMV-seropositive.

This clone came up a few times. The chain is built from TRBV7-8 and TRBJ2-7; 9 nucleotides agree with TRBD2. This CDR3 contains 15 residues. Per the germline V gene, CDR1 is SGHVS and CDR2 is FQNEAQ. J lost 4 bases, V lost 5 bases, and 9 bases had no gene match. The CDR3 DNA is TGTGCCAGCAGCCCCTTGGCGGGAGGGGGGTACGAGCAGTACTTC. Protein: CASSPLAGGGYEQYF.

V and J are TRBV5-4 and TRBJ2-1; maybe TRBD2 (6 bases). V was clipped by 4 bases and J by 8 bases, with 25 bases between them. CDR1 SGHNT and CDR2 YYREEE come from the germline V gene (reference sequence). This CDR3 contains 17 residues. The CDR3 sequence is CASSDRARLVTFDEQFF. Here the CDR3 DNA reads TGTGCCAGCAGCGATCGGGCTAGACTAGTAACTTTCGATGAGCAGTTCTTC.

The V and J genes are TRBV28 and TRBJ2-3, with TRBD1 matching 7 bases. Germline CDR1 MDHEN, CDR2 SYDVKM. V lost 3 bases and J lost 5; bases outside the gene matches: 8. This CDR3 comprises 15 residues. The CDR3 sequence is CASSFATGYLDTQYF. The CDR3 DNA follows: TGTGCCAGCAGTTTCGCGACAGGGTATCTAGATACGCAGTATTTT.

J is TRBJ2-3 and V is TRBV10-3; 7 bases line up with TRBD1. CDR3 length equals 15 residues. Trimming removed 6 bases from V and 0 bases from J; junction bases left unmatched: 6. The germline V gene encodes CDR1 ENHRY and CDR2 SYGVKD. The CDR3 coding sequence is TGTGCCATCAGGGGGACAGCCATTAGCACAGATACGCAGTATTTT. It yields the protein CAIRGTAISTDTQYF.

The chain uses TRBV19 and TRBJ1-2; 8 bases align to TRBD1. V lost 6 bases and J lost 4; bases outside the gene matches: 4. There are 13 residues in the CDR3. The germline gives CDR1 LNHDA, CDR2 SQIVND (reference sequence). The CDR3 spells CASSGRGLYGYTF. The DNA for the CDR3 is TGTGCCAGTAGCGGCAGGGGGCTCTATGGCTACACCTTC.

The V and J genes are TRBV7-9 and TRBJ2-5, with 12 positions matching TRBD2. CDR3 length equals 15 residues. Germline V lookup: CDR1 SEHNR, CDR2 FQNEAQ (reference sequence). Trimming at V came to 6 bases and at J to 2 bases, leaving 4 bases not matched to a gene. The CDR3 region has the DNA TGTGCCAGCAGTTCCGGACTAGCGGGGCAAGAGACCCAGTACTTC. It translates to CASSSGLAGQETQYF.

This clone was counted a few times. V gene TRBV4-3 combines with J gene TRBJ2-7; 7 nucleotides agree with TRBD2. V lost 1 base and J lost 2; bases outside the gene matches: 11. In germline, CDR1 is LGHNA, CDR2 YSLEER. The CDR3 is 17 amino acids. CDR3 sequence reads: CASSQGSGGSPPYEQYF. CDR3 DNA: TGCGCCAGCAGCCAAGGCTCCGGCGGGAGCCCCCCCTACGAGCAGTACTTC.

J is TRBJ2-7 and V is TRBV5-6, with a tentative D call TRBD1 (6 bases). CDR3 length: 15 amino acids. V was shortened by 0 bases and J by 3 bases, with 13 bases between the two germline ends. Germline assignment: CDR1 SGHDT and CDR2 YYEEEE. Written as DNA, the CDR3 is TGTGCCAGCAGCTTGGGAGGCAGGGGTTTCTACGAGCAGTACTTC. It yields the protein CASSLGGRGFYEQYF.

This clone was recorded only once. J is TRBJ2-7 and V is TRBV6-1, with D uncertain. CDR1 and CDR2 from the germline V gene are MNHNS and SASEGT. The V gene lost 5 bases and the J gene lost 7 bases, with 12 bases spanning the gap. The CDR3 totals 12 residues. The CDR3 DNA reads TGTGCCAGCAGTTCACTCCCGAGAGAGCAGTACTTC. This gives the protein CASSSLPREQYF.

This chain links TRBV30 with TRBJ2-3; 10 bases map to TRBD2. Germline CDR1 is GTSNPN and CDR2 is SVGIG (reference sequence). Trimming cost V 8 bases and J 2 bases; bases outside gene matches: 10. The CDR3 is 15 residues long. The CDR3 loop reads CAIRTSGRYTDTQYF. The CDR3 DNA reads TGTGCCATCCGGACTAGCGGACGTTACACAGATACGCAGTATTTT.

This sequence joins TRBV7-2 and TRBJ2-1; tentatively, D is TRBD1 (6 bases). V dropped 0 bases and J dropped 6 bases, with 18 bases sitting between them. The CDR3 loop spans 17 amino acids. Germline assignment: CDR1 SGHTA and CDR2 FQGNSA. CDR3 bases: TGTGCCAGCAGCTTAGCAGGGATTGGGGGCTGGGGCAATGAGCAGTTCTTC. Its translation is CASSLAGIGGWGNEQFF.

This clone has only a few counts. J is TRBJ2-3 and V is TRBV28; D remains ambiguous. The CDR3 spans 12 residues. The V gene lost 6 bases and the J gene lost 3 bases, with 7 bases spanning the gap. Germline CDR1 is MDHEN and CDR2 is SYDVKM. Here the CDR3 DNA reads TGTGCCAGCAGCTCACAGACAGATACGCAGTATTTT. Residues: CASSSQTDTQYF. The variable domain in full, completed from reference TRBV28 and TRBJ2-3, reads DVKVTQSSRYLVKRTGEKVFLECVQDMDHENMFWYRQDPGLGLRLIYFSYDVKMKEKGDIPEGYSVSREKKERFSLILESASTNQTSMYLCASSSQTDTQYFGPGTRLTVL.

The V gene is TRBV30, the J gene TRBJ1-4, with 9 bases identical to TRBD1. CDR1 and CDR2 (germline): GTSNPN, SVGIG (reference sequence). With 3 bases clipped from V and 8 bases from J, the junction kept 4 bases outside the gene matches. The CDR3 is 13 residues long. CDR3 nucleotides: TGTGCCTGGAGGGGACAGGGCGTCGAAAAACTGTTTTTT. The encoded protein is CAWRGQGVEKLFF.

The genes are TRBV9 and TRBJ2-7, with TRBD2 identical over 12 bases. Germline lookup yields CDR1 SGDLS and CDR2 YYNGEE. The ends lost 3 bases at V and 5 bases at J; junction bases unmatched: 6. This CDR3 contains 15 residues. CDR3 protein: CASSDPLAGGNEQYF. CDR3 DNA sequence: TGTGCCAGCAGCGACCCGCTAGCGGGAGGGAACGAGCAGTACTTC.

This sequence joins TRBV28 and TRBJ2-1, with D possibly being TRBD2 (7 bases). This CDR3 is 13 amino acids long. Germline assignment: CDR1 MDHEN and CDR2 SYDVKM. Trimming removed 6 bases from V and 8 bases from J, with 14 bases in between. The CDR3 DNA is TGTGCCAGCAGGAACAGGGAGGGCCATGAGCAGTTCTTC. Its translation is CASRNREGHEQFF.

The DNA for the CDR3 is TGTGCCAGCTCAGGACAGGGGGCGGACACTGAAGCTTTCTTT. It codes for CASSGQGADTEAFF. The chain has TRBV18 and TRBJ1-1; 11 bases map to TRBD1. CDR1 is KGHSH, CDR2 LQKENI, per germline. The CDR3 is 14 amino acids. The V gene end was trimmed by 5 bases and the J gene end by 3 bases; junction bases not matched to a gene: 2.

The chain employs TRBV28 and TRBJ1-2; D perhaps matches TRBD1 (5 bases). Trimming shortened V by 3 bases and J by 4 bases, and 12 bases separated the two germline ends. Germline assignment: CDR1 MDHEN and CDR2 SYDVKM. This CDR3 is 14 amino acids long. The CDR3 bases are TGTGCCAGCAGTTTGACGGCCGGGGGCTATGGCTACACCTTC. This gives the protein CASSLTAGGYGYTF.

V usage is TRBV5-8 and J usage is TRBJ1-5; TRBD1 matches 9 bases. The CDR3 contains 16 residues. Germline assignment: CDR1 SGHTS and CDR2 YDEGEE. The J segment lost 6 bases and the V segment lost 7 bases, leaving 14 bases of the junction unmatched. CDR3 sequence reads: CASGPPWTGVTQPQHF. The CDR3 DNA reads TGTGCCAGCGGTCCCCCTTGGACAGGGGTGACTCAGCCCCAGCATTTT.